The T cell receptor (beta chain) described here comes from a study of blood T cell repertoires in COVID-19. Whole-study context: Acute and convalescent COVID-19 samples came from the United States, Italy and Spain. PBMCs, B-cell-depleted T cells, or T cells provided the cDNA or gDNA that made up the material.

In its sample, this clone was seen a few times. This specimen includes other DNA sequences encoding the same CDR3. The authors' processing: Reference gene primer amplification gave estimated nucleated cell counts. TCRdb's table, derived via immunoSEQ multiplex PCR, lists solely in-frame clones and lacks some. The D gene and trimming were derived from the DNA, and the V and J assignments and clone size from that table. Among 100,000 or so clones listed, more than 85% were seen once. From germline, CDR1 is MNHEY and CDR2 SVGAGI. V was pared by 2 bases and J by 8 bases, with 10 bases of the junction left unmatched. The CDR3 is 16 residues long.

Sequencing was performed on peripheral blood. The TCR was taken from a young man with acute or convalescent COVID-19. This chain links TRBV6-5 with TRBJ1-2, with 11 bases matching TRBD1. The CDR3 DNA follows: TGTGCCAGCAGTTACCTGGGGACAGGGGGACGAGGCGGCTACACCTTC. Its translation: CASSYLGTGGRGGYTF.